Each of the 18 T cell receptor beta chains below was sequenced from the same sample in a study of T cell responses to AZD1222 COVID-19 vaccine (dated by TCRdb to the early 2020s). Interpreted using the paper, the time point label stands for: baseline before first vaccination. Libraries were built with the immunoSEQ multiplex PCR assay. The source is immuneACCESS, and TCRdb retained only in-frame sequences with V and J called. Part of the clones is not carried over; for the studies checked, unresolved V genes explain less than half of this, and the remainder is unexplained. This sample lists about 44,000 clones; over 60% were detected once. Around 3.6% of the sample is in the top ten clones. The sample was peripheral blood, taken on day 0 of AZD1222 vaccination. The receptors shown here come from an adult in good health.

The chain recombines TRBV7-6 with TRBJ2-5; a weak D match, TRBD1 (5 bases). The germline V gene has CDR1 SGHVS and CDR2 FNYEAQ. The CDR3 has 15 residues. Deletions cut 5 bases from V and 5 bases from J, with 18 bases between. CDR3 sequence (DNA): TGTGCCAGCAGCCCACGGCAGGGAAGGGGCGAGACCCAGTACTTC. Its translation: CASSPRQGRGETQYF.

This clone has just one count. This chain joins TRBV7-8 and TRBJ1-4, with 10 bases fitting TRBD1. Trimming removed 5 bases from V and 11 bases from J; junction bases left unmatched: 2. Germline CDR1 is SGHVS and CDR2 is FQNEAQ. CDR3 length: 12 residues. Here the CDR3 DNA reads TGTGCCAGCAGCCAGGGACAGGGGAAACTGTTTTTT. Encoded protein: CASSQGQGKLFF.

V is TRBV10-2 and J is TRBJ1-2; no clear D. CDR3 size: 16 residues. Trimming pared 10 bases from V and 6 bases from J, leaving 27 bases between. Germline assignment: CDR1 WSHSY and CDR2 SAAADI. CDR3 residues: CATAEASHDPTNGYTF. The CDR3 DNA is TGCGCCACAGCGGAGGCCTCACATGACCCGACGAATGGCTACACCTTC.

The J gene is TRBJ2-3, the V gene TRBV10-1; the D gene is possibly TRBD2 (6 bases). Germline V gene data show CDR1 as WNHNN and CDR2 as SYGVQD (reference sequence). The CDR3 is 16 amino acids. Trimming took 0 bases from V and 2 from J, leaving 12 bases between them. The CDR3 is CASSESAGLATDTQYF. CDR3 DNA: TGCGCCAGCAGTGAGTCCGCGGGGCTTGCCACAGATACGCAGTATTTT.

The chain is built from TRBV24-1 and TRBJ2-2; 13 nucleotides agree with TRBD2. The CDR3 is 15 residues long. With V trimmed by 9 bases and J by 8 bases, 8 bases remained unmatched. Germline CDR1 KGHDR, CDR2 SFDVKD. The CDR3 nucleotides read TGTGCCACCGGGGGACTAGCGGGGCCCGAGGGGGAGCTGTTTTTT. Protein sequence: CATGGLAGPEGELFF.

This clone was counted a few times. The V and J genes are TRBV13 and TRBJ2-7; 8 nucleotides line up with TRBD2. The ends lost 3 bases at V and 3 bases at J; junction bases unmatched: 7. Germline V lookup: CDR1 PRHDT, CDR2 FYEKMQ (reference sequence). The CDR3 is made up of 15 amino acids. This chain's CDR3 is CASSFSGGSFYEQYF. The CDR3, as DNA: TGTGCCAGCAGCTTCTCGGGGGGGAGCTTCTACGAGCAGTACTTC.

The CDR3 region is CASSYSGGASEQFF. CDR3 DNA sequence: TGTGCCAGTAGTTATAGCGGGGGGGCCTCTGAGCAGTTCTTC. J is TRBJ2-1 and V is TRBV19; 11 bases are a match to TRBD2. CDR1 is LNHDA, CDR2 SQIVND, per germline (reference sequence). This CDR3 is 14 amino acids long. V was pared by 5 bases and J by 9 bases, with 6 bases of the junction left unmatched.

This rearrangement joins TRBV9 to TRBJ1-5, with a tentative D call TRBD1 (5 bases). There are 13 residues in the CDR3. V lost 0 bases and J 5 bases, leaving 6 bases between the germline ends. Germline V gives CDR1 SGDLS, CDR2 YYNGEE. The CDR3 region has the DNA TGTGCCAGCAGCGTAGGGGGGTATCAGCCCCAGCATTTT. It translates to CASSVGGYQPQHF.

The chain recombines TRBV11-1 with TRBJ1-6; a weak D match, TRBD1 (5 bases). V was pared by 1 base and J by 7 bases, with 5 bases between. Germline CDR1 reads SGHAT; CDR2 reads FQDESV (reference sequence). The CDR3 length is 13 residues. DNA for the CDR3: TGTGCCAGCAGCTTAGGGGGGAATTCACCCCTCCACTTT. This encodes CASSLGGNSPLHF.

The V and J genes are TRBV3-1 (or the pseudogene TRBV3-2) and TRBJ2-5, with 8 bases that match TRBD2. Germline values: CDR1 LGHDT, CDR2 YNNKEL (reference sequence). The CDR3 consists of 15 residues. The V gene end was trimmed by 0 bases and the J gene end by 4 bases; junction bases not matched to a gene: 4. This CDR3 reads CASSQERGGPETQYF. The DNA of the CDR3 is TGTGCCAGCAGCCAAGAACGGGGGGGGCCAGAGACCCAGTACTTC.

The chain employs TRBV11-2 and TRBJ1-1; D might be TRBD1 (5 bases). Germline V gives CDR1 SGHAT, CDR2 FQNNGV. CDR3 length: 15 amino acids. The V gene lost 1 base and the J gene lost 5 bases, with 14 bases spanning the gap. Here the CDR3 reads CASSLGAGMGTEAFF. CDR3 bases: TGTGCCAGCAGCTTAGGGGCAGGGATGGGGACTGAAGCTTTCTTT. The variable domain in full, completed from reference TRBV11-2 and TRBJ1-1, reads EAGVAQSPRYKIIEKRQSVAFWCNPISGHATLYWYQQILGQGPKLLIQFQNNGVVDDSQLPKDRFSAERLKGVDSTLKIQPAKLEDSAVYLCASSLGAGMGTEAFFGQGTRLTVV.

This chain joins TRBV30 and TRBJ2-7; D is unresolved. The CDR3 consists of 12 residues. Germline V gives CDR1 GTSNPN, CDR2 SVGIG (reference sequence). The germline V and J ends were trimmed by 3 bases and 5 bases, with 11 bases remaining between them. The chain's CDR3 is CAWRSEFHEQYF. In nucleotides, the CDR3 is TGTGCCTGGAGGTCCGAATTCCACGAGCAGTACTTC.

The V and J genes are TRBV5-8 and TRBJ2-5; D could derive from TRBD1 or TRBD2 (6 bases each). The germline gives CDR1 SGHTS, CDR2 YDEGEE. Between the trimmed V and J ends, which lost 6 bases and 5 bases, there was a span of 17 bases. CDR3 length: 14 residues. The CDR3 region is CASTMRGAGETQYF. The CDR3 DNA follows: TGTGCCAGCACCATGAGGGGGGCTGGTGAGACCCAGTACTTC.

This chain links TRBV24-1 with TRBJ1-3, with no clear D. From germline, CDR1 is KGHDR and CDR2 SFDVKD. This CDR3 comprises 14 residues. The V end lost 4 bases, the J end lost 5 bases, and 11 bases lay between the germline ends. The CDR3 nucleotides read TGTGCCACCAGTGAAGTACAAGGTAGAAACACCATATATTTT. Encoded protein: CATSEVQGRNTIYF.

The rearrangement joins TRBV27 to TRBJ2-5, with 8 bases lining up with TRBD1. Germline-derived CDR1 and CDR2 are MNHEY and SMNVEV (reference sequence). This CDR3 contains 16 residues. Unmatched junction bases numbered 12, after V lost 5 bases and J lost 4 bases. The DNA of the CDR3 is TGTGCCAGCAGTCCGCTCACCCAGGGGGCCGTAGAGACCCAGTACTTC. It encodes CASSPLTQGAVETQYF.

A word on this clone: The identical CDR3 is also encoded by other nucleotide sequences in the sample. This rearrangement joins TRBV3-1 (or the pseudogene TRBV3-2) to TRBJ1-2, with unresolved D. Trimming pared 0 bases from V and 2 bases from J, leaving 7 bases between. This CDR3 comprises 14 residues. CDR1 is LGHDT, CDR2 YNNKEL, per germline (reference sequence). The CDR3 DNA follows: TGTGCCAGCAGCCAAGAAGGCGGGAACTATGGCTACACCTTC. Protein sequence: CASSQEGGNYGYTF.

V usage is TRBV7-9 and J usage is TRBJ1-1; 7 bases fit TRBD1. This CDR3 region has 13 residues. Germline V CDR1 and CDR2: SEHNR, FQNEAQ (reference sequence). V dropped 4 bases and J dropped 8; count of bases not matched to a gene: 7. CDR3: CASSWADRDEAFF. The CDR3 bases are TGTGCCAGCAGCTGGGCCGACAGGGACGAAGCTTTCTTT.

The J gene is TRBJ2-3, the V gene TRBV6-5; D uncertain. The length of the CDR3 is 15 residues. From germline, CDR1 is MNHEY and CDR2 SVGAGI. V lost 6 bases, J lost 0 bases, and 13 bases lay in between. For the CDR3, the DNA is TGTGCCAGCAGCGCCAGAAAAACTAGCACAGATACGCAGTATTTT. It is translated as CASSARKTSTDTQYF.